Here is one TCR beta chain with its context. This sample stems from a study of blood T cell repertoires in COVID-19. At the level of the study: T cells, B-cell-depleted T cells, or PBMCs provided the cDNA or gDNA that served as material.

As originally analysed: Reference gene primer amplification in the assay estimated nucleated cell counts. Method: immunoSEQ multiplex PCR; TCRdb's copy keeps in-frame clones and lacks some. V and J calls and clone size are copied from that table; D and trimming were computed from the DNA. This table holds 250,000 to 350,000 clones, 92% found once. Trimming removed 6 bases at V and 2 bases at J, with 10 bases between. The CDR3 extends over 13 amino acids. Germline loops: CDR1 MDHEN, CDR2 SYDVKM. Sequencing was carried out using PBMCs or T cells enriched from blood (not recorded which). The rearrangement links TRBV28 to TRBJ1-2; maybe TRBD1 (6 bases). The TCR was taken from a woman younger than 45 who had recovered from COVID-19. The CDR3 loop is CASSNRENYGYTF. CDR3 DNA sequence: TGTGCCAGCAGCAACAGGGAAAACTATGGCTACACCTTC.